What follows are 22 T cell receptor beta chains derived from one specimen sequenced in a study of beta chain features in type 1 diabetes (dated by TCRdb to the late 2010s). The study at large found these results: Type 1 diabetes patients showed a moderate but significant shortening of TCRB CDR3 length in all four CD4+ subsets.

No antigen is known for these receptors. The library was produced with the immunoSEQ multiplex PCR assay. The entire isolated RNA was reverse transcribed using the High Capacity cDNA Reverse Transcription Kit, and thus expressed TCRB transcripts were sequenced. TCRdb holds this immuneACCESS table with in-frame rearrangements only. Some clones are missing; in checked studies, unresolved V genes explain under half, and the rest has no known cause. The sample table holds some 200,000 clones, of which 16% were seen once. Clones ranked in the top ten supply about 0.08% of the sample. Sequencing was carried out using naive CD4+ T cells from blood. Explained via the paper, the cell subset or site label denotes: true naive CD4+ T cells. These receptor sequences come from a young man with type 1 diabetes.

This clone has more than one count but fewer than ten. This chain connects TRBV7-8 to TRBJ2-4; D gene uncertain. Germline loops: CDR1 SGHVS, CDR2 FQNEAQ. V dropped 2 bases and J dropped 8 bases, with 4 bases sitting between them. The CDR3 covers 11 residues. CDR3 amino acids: CASSLTDIQYF. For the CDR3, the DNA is TGTGCCAGCAGCTTAACAGACATTCAGTACTTC.

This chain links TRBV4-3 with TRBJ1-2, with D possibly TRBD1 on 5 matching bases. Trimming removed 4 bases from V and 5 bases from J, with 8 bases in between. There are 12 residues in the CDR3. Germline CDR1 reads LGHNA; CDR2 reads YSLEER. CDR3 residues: CASSPGNYGYTF. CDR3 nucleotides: TGCGCCAGCAGCCCAGGGAATTATGGCTACACCTTC.

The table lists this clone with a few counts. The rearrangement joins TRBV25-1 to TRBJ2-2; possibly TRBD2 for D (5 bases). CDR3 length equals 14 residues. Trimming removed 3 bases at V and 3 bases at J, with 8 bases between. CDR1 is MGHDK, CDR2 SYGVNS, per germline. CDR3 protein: CASSDMRDTGELFF. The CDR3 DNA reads TGTGCCAGCAGTGATATGAGGGACACCGGGGAGCTGTTTTTT.

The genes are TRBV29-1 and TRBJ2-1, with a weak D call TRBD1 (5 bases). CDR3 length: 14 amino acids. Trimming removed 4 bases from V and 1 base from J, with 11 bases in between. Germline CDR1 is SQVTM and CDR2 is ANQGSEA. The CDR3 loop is CSVGLGQSYNEQFF. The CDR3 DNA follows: TGCAGCGTTGGGTTAGGACAATCCTACAATGAGCAGTTCTTC.

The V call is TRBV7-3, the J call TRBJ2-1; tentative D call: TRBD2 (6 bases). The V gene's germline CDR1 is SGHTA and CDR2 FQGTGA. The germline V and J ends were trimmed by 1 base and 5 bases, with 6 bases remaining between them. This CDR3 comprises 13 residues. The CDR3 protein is CASSLRRDNEQFF. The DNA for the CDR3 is TGTGCCAGCAGCTTAAGGAGGGACAATGAGCAGTTCTTC.

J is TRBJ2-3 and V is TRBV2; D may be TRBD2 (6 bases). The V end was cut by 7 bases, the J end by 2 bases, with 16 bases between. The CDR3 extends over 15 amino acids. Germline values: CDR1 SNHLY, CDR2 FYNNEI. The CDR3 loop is CASTKTSHSTDTQYF. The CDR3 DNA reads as TGTGCCAGCACCAAGACTAGTCATTCCACAGATACGCAGTATTTT.

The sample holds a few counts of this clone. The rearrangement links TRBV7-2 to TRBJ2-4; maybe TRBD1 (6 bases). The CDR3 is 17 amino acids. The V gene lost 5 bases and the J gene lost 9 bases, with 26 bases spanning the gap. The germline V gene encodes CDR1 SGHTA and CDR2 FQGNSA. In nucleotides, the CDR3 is TGTGCCAGCAGCGGTAGGACCCGTTCAGGGGTATCGGGCATTCAGTACTTC. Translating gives CASSGRTRSGVSGIQYF. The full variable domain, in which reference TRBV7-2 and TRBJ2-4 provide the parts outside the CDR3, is GAGVSQSPSNKVTEKGKDVELRCDPISGHTALYWYRQSLGQGLEFLIYFQGNSAPDKSGLPSDRFSAERTGGSVSTLTIQRTQQEDSAVYLCASSGRTRSGVSGIQYFGAGTRLSVL.

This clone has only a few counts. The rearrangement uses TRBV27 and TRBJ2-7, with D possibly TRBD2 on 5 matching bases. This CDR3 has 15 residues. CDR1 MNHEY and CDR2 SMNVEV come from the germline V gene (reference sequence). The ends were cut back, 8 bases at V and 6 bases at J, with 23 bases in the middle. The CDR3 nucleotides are TGTGCCAGCTCGGGAAAACCGGGCTCATTCATCGAGCAGTACTTC. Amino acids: CASSGKPGSFIEQYF.

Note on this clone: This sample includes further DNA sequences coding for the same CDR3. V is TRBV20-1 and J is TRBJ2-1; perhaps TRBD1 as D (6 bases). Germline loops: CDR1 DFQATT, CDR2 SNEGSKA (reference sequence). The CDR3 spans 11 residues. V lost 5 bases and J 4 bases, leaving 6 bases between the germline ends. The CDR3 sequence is CSAGQYNEQFF. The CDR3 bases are TGCAGTGCTGGACAGTACAATGAGCAGTTCTTC.

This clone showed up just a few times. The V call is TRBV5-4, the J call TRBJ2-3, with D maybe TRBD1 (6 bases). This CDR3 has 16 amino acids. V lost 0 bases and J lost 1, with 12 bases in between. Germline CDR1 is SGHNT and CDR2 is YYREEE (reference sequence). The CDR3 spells CASSLGRDIRTDTQYF. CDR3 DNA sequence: TGTGCCAGCAGCTTGGGACGGGACATACGCACAGATACGCAGTATTTT.

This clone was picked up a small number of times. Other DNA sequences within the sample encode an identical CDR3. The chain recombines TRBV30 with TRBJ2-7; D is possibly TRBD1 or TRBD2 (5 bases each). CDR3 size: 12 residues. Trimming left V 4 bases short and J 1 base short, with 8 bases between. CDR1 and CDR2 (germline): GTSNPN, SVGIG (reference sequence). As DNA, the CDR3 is TGTGCCTGGACAGGGAGTTCCTACGAGCAGTACTTC. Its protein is CAWTGSSYEQYF.

The CDR3 spells CASSLREGPGEQYF. The CDR3, as DNA: TGTGCCAGCAGTCTCCGGGAGGGGCCTGGCGAGCAGTACTTC. The J gene is TRBJ2-7, the V gene TRBV27; 8 bases line up with TRBD2. The trim removed 5 bases at V and 6 bases at J, leaving 9 bases unmatched. CDR3 length: 14 residues. Germline loops: CDR1 MNHEY, CDR2 SMNVEV (reference sequence).

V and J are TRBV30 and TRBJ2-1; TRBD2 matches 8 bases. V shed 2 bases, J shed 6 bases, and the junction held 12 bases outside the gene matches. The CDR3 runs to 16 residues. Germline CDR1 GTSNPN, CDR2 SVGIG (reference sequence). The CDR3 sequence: CAWSWASGWEGNEQFF. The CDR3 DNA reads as TGTGCCTGGAGTTGGGCTAGCGGGTGGGAGGGCAATGAGCAGTTCTTC. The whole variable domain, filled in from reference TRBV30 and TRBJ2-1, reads SQTIHQWPATLVQPVGSPLSLECTVEGTSNPNLYWYRQAAGRGLQLLFYSVGIGQISSEVPQNLSASRPQDRQFILSSKKLLLSDSGFYLCAWSWASGWEGNEQFFGPGTRLTVL.

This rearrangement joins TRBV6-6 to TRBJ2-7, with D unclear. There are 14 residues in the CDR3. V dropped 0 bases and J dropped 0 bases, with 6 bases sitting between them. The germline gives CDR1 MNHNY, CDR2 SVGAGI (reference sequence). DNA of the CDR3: TGTGCCAGCAGTTACTCAAGGAGCTCCTACGAGCAGTACTTC. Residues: CASSYSRSSYEQYF.

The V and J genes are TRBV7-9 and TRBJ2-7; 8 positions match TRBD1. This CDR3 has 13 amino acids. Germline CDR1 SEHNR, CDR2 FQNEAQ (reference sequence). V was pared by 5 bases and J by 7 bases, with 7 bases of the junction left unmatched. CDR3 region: CASSGQGNLEQYF. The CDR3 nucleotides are TGTGCCAGCAGCGGACAGGGAAACTTAGAGCAGTACTTC.

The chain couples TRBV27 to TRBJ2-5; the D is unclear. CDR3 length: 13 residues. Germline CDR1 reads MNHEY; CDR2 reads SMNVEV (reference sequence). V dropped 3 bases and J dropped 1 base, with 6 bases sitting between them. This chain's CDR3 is CASSFESQETQYF. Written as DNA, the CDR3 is TGTGCCAGCAGTTTCGAGAGCCAAGAGACCCAGTACTTC.

The CDR3 region is CASSSRGLWETQYF. The CDR3 DNA follows: TGTGCCAGCAGTAGCAGGGGGCTTTGGGAGACCCAGTACTTC. The chain links TRBV25-1 to TRBJ2-5; 8 nucleotides match TRBD1. The CDR3 runs to 14 residues. V trimming: 5 bases; J trimming: 5 bases; junction bases outside the gene matches: 7. Germline CDR1 MGHDK, CDR2 SYGVNS.

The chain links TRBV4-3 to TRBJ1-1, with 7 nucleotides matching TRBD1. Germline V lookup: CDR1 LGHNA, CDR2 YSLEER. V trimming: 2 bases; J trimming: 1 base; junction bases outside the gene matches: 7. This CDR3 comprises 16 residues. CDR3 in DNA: TGCGCCAGCAGCCAACCTCGACAGGGTCGGAACACTGAAGCTTTCTTT. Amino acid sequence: CASSQPRQGRNTEAFF.

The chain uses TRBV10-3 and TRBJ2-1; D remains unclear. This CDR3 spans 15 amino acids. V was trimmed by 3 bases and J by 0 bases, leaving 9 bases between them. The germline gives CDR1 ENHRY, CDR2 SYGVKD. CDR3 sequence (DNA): TGTGCCATCAGTGAACGGGCGAGCTCCTACAATGAGCAGTTCTTC. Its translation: CAISERASSYNEQFF.

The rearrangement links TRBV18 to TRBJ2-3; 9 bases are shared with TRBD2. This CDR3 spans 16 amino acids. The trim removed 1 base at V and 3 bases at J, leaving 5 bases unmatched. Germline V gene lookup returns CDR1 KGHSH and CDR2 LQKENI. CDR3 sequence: CASSPRSLAGTDTQYF. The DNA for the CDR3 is TGTGCCAGCTCACCACGAAGTCTAGCGGGAACAGATACGCAGTATTTT.

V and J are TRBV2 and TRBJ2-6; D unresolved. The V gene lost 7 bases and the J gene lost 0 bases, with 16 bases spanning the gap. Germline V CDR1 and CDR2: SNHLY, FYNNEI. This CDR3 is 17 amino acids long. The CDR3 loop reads CASKAIKLSSGANVLTF. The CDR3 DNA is TGTGCCAGCAAGGCCATCAAGTTGAGCTCTGGGGCCAACGTCCTGACTTTC.

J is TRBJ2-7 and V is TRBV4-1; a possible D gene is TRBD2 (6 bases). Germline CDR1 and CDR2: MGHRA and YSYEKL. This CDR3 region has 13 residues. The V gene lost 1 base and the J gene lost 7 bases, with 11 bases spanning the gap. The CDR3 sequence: CASSQAQAGEQYF. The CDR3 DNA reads TGCGCCAGCAGCCAAGCGCAGGCGGGGGAGCAGTACTTC.